Listed below are T cell receptor beta chains from one sample, sequenced in a study of T cells in Graves' hyperthyroidism and ophthalmopathy. TCRdb recomputed calls from the multiplex PCR reads with MiXCR, one row per CDR3 protein. This table holds some 350,000 distinct CDR3 sequences, roughly 13% found once. What was sequenced was blood. These receptors were obtained from a woman between 40 and 55 years old with Graves' ophthalmopathy. Each CDR3 is given with its conserved first and last residue. A D gene is named only where the DNA matches it firmly. Size is omitted from some rows. Given values are once, few, many or a class for expanded clones.

v_gene: TRBV27; d_gene: .; j_gene: TRBJ1-5; abundance: .; CDR3nt: TGTGCCAGCAGTCGGGTTGTGGAGGAACCGGGACCCCCCAATCAGCCCCAGCATTTT; CDR3aa: CASSRVVEEPGPPNQPQHF
v_gene: TRBV19; d_gene: TRBD1; j_gene: TRBJ2-7; abundance: many; CDR3nt: TGTGCCAGTAGTCGCCGCCGGGACAGGCTTTCCTACGAGCAGTACTTC; CDR3aa: CASSRRRDRLSYEQYF
v_gene: TRBV6-1; d_gene: .; j_gene: TRBJ1-1; abundance: many; CDR3nt: TGTGCCAGCAGTGAGGGCCTATCTGAAGCTTTCTTT; CDR3aa: CASSEGLSEAFF
v_gene: TRBV20-1; d_gene: .; j_gene: TRBJ2-2; abundance: .; CDR3nt: TGCAGTGCTAGTCGGTTGGGGTCCGGGGAGCTGTTTTTT; CDR3aa: CSASRLGSGELFF
v_gene: TRBV5-6; d_gene: .; j_gene: TRBJ2-7; abundance: few; CDR3nt: TGTGCCAGCAGCTCAGGACGGCCCTACGAGCAGTACTTC; CDR3aa: CASSSGRPYEQYF
v_gene: TRBV27; d_gene: .; j_gene: TRBJ1-1; abundance: many; CDR3nt: TGTGCCAGCAGTTACTCAATTCTAAACACTGAAGCTTTCTTT; CDR3aa: CASSYSILNTEAFF
v_gene: TRBV5-4; d_gene: .; j_gene: TRBJ2-7; abundance: .; CDR3nt: TGTGCCAGCAGCTTGGGGGCAGCAAACGTCGAGCAGTACTTC; CDR3aa: CASSLGAANVEQYF
v_gene: TRBV5-8; d_gene: .; j_gene: TRBJ1-5; abundance: .; CDR3nt: TGTGCCAGCAGCCCCCCCGCGCCGGGACAACTAAATCAGCCCCAGCATTTT; CDR3aa: CASSPPAPGQLNQPQHF
v_gene: TRBV15; d_gene: .; j_gene: TRBJ1-5; abundance: many; CDR3nt: TGTGCCACGGGGCGGGATCAGCCCCAGCATTTT; CDR3aa: CATGRDQPQHF
v_gene: TRBV5-1; d_gene: TRBD1; j_gene: TRBJ1-5; abundance: .; CDR3nt: TGCGCCAGCAGCTTGGCCGTGGGACAGGACAATCAGCCCCAGCATTTT; CDR3aa: CASSLAVGQDNQPQHF
v_gene: TRBV19; d_gene: TRBD2; j_gene: TRBJ2-3; abundance: .; CDR3nt: TGTGCCAGTACCCTAAAGCGGGGAAGCACAGATACGCAGTATTTT; CDR3aa: CASTLKRGSTDTQYF
v_gene: TRBV2; d_gene: .; j_gene: TRBJ1-1; abundance: many; CDR3nt: TGTGCCAGCAGTGTGTTTACGGGCACTGAAGCTTTCTTT; CDR3aa: CASSVFTGTEAFF
v_gene: TRBV4-2; d_gene: TRBD2; j_gene: TRBJ2-5; abundance: many; CDR3nt: TGTGCCAGCAGCCCCGGGGGGGGCAGTAGAGAGACCCAGTACTTC; CDR3aa: CASSPGGGSRETQYF
v_gene: TRBV5-5; d_gene: .; j_gene: TRBJ2-1; abundance: .; CDR3nt: TGTGCCAGCAGCTTGAGGTGGACAGCTTACAATGAGCAGTTCTTC; CDR3aa: CASSLRWTAYNEQFF
v_gene: TRBV12-3/TRBV12-4; d_gene: TRBD2; j_gene: TRBJ2-3; abundance: many; CDR3nt: TGTGCCAGCAGTTTTGGACTAGCGGGGGTGGATACGCAGTATTTT; CDR3aa: CASSFGLAGVDTQYF
v_gene: TRBV25-1; d_gene: TRBD1; j_gene: TRBJ1-2; abundance: many; CDR3nt: TGTGCCAGCAGTGAACCGGGACAGATCATCTATGGCTACACCTTC; CDR3aa: CASSEPGQIIYGYTF
v_gene: TRBV24-1; d_gene: TRBD1; j_gene: TRBJ2-5; abundance: few; CDR3nt: TGTGCCACCAGTGACACGACAGGGACGGAGACCCAGTACTTC; CDR3aa: CATSDTTGTETQYF
v_gene: TRBV7-9; d_gene: .; j_gene: TRBJ2-7; abundance: many; CDR3nt: TGTGCCAGCAGTTTATCGGTCTACGAGCAGTACTTC; CDR3aa: CASSLSVYEQYF
v_gene: TRBV2; d_gene: TRBD1; j_gene: TRBJ2-5; abundance: many; CDR3nt: TGTGCCAGCAGTGCTGACAGGGTCCAAGAGACCCAGTACTTC; CDR3aa: CASSADRVQETQYF
v_gene: TRBV6-1; d_gene: .; j_gene: TRBJ2-1; abundance: many; CDR3nt: TGTGCCAGCAGTCCTAGACCGTACAATGAGCAGTTCTTC; CDR3aa: CASSPRPYNEQFF
v_gene: TRBV7-2; d_gene: TRBD2; j_gene: TRBJ2-3; abundance: many; CDR3nt: TGTGCCAGCAGCTTGACTAGCAGGGATACGCAGTATTTT; CDR3aa: CASSLTSRDTQYF
v_gene: TRBV28; d_gene: TRBD1; j_gene: TRBJ1-4; abundance: many; CDR3nt: TGTGCCAGCAGTCCCACTCGACAGGGTAGAAGGGAAAAACTGTTTTTT; CDR3aa: CASSPTRQGRREKLFF
v_gene: TRBV12-3/TRBV12-4; d_gene: .; j_gene: TRBJ1-6; abundance: many; CDR3nt: TGTGCCAGCAGTTTCTGGGATTCACCCCTCCACTTT; CDR3aa: CASSFWDSPLHF
v_gene: TRBV19; d_gene: .; j_gene: TRBJ2-7; abundance: .; CDR3nt: TGTGCCAGTAGTATAGCGGAGGGGGCTACCTACGAGCAGTACTTC; CDR3aa: CASSIAEGATYEQYF
v_gene: TRBV6-2/TRBV6-3; d_gene: TRBD1; j_gene: TRBJ1-2; abundance: .; CDR3nt: TGTGCCAGCAGTTCCGGGCCAGGGGGGTATGGCTACACCTTC; CDR3aa: CASSSGPGGYGYTF
v_gene: TRBV7-2; d_gene: TRBD2; j_gene: TRBJ2-2; abundance: many; CDR3nt: TGTGCCACCAGGACTAGCGGGGGAACCGGGGAGCTGTTTTTT; CDR3aa: CATRTSGGTGELFF
v_gene: TRBV6-1; d_gene: .; j_gene: TRBJ1-6; abundance: few; CDR3nt: TGTGCCAGCAGTCCACGACAGGTTGGGTATTCACCCCTCCACTTT; CDR3aa: CASSPRQVGYSPLHF
v_gene: TRBV10-3; d_gene: .; j_gene: TRBJ2-3; abundance: many; CDR3nt: TGTGCCATCAGTGATTCGGGAGTCGGCACAGATACGCAGTATTTT; CDR3aa: CAISDSGVGTDTQYF
v_gene: TRBV12-3/TRBV12-4; d_gene: .; j_gene: TRBJ1-2; abundance: many; CDR3nt: TGTGCCAGCAGTTTTAGAGCTAACTATGGCTACACCTTC; CDR3aa: CASSFRANYGYTF
v_gene: TRBV7-9; d_gene: .; j_gene: TRBJ1-3; abundance: .; CDR3nt: TGTGCCAGCAGCTTCATCGGAGAGGTGACCATATATTTT; CDR3aa: CASSFIGEVTIYF
v_gene: TRBV5-8; d_gene: .; j_gene: TRBJ1-6; abundance: few; CDR3nt: TGTGCCAGCAGCTTGCCGGGCTATAATTCACCCCTCCACTTT; CDR3aa: CASSLPGYNSPLHF
v_gene: TRBV28; d_gene: .; j_gene: TRBJ2-7; abundance: many; CDR3nt: TGTGCCAGCAGTTTTGCAGGGTTGGGCTACGAGCAGTACTTC; CDR3aa: CASSFAGLGYEQYF
v_gene: TRBV2; d_gene: TRBD1; j_gene: TRBJ2-7; abundance: .; CDR3nt: TGTGCCAGCAGTGAATTCGAGGGGGCTACTCGGCAGTACTTC; CDR3aa: CASSEFEGATRQYF
v_gene: TRBV27; d_gene: .; j_gene: TRBJ2-2; abundance: many; CDR3nt: TGTGCCAGCAGTTTAAGATCTGGATTTGAAACCGGGGAGCTGTTTTTT; CDR3aa: CASSLRSGFETGELFF
v_gene: TRBV20-1; d_gene: .; j_gene: TRBJ1-4; abundance: many; CDR3nt: TGCAGTGCTAGAGGGGGGGCGGCAACTAATGAAAAGCTGTTTTTT; CDR3aa: CSARGGAATNEKLFF
v_gene: TRBV29-1; d_gene: .; j_gene: TRBJ2-7; abundance: .; CDR3nt: TGCAGCGTTGTTGGGATGGGGATCAACGAGCAGTACTTC; CDR3aa: CSVVGMGINEQYF
v_gene: TRBV7-9; d_gene: .; j_gene: TRBJ1-1; abundance: .; CDR3nt: TGTGCCAGCAGCGATCGGGGGATTGGCACTGAAGCTTTCTTT; CDR3aa: CASSDRGIGTEAFF
v_gene: TRBV30; d_gene: TRBD2; j_gene: TRBJ2-1; abundance: .; CDR3nt: TGTGCCTGGAGCGCCGGGACTACCTACAATGAGCAGTTCTTC; CDR3aa: CAWSAGTTYNEQFF
v_gene: TRBV6-1; d_gene: .; j_gene: TRBJ1-5; abundance: few; CDR3nt: TGTGCCAGCAGTCCGGCCCGGGCCTTCCTCAATCAGCCCCAGCATTTT; CDR3aa: CASSPARAFLNQPQHF
v_gene: TRBV6-5; d_gene: TRBD1; j_gene: TRBJ2-1; abundance: .; CDR3nt: TGTGCCAGCAGTTACGGGACAGGATTAAGGAATGAGCAGTTCTTC; CDR3aa: CASSYGTGLRNEQFF
v_gene: TRBV11-2; d_gene: TRBD2; j_gene: TRBJ2-3; abundance: .; CDR3nt: TGTGCCAGCAGCTGGGGACTAGCGGGGATGTTTGCAAGGGCAGATACGCAGTATTTT; CDR3aa: CASSWGLAGMFARADTQYF
v_gene: TRBV5-1; d_gene: .; j_gene: TRBJ1-2; abundance: few; CDR3nt: TGCGCCAGCAGCTTGGGACCGAACGTGCTGTTACGTGGCTACACCTTC; CDR3aa: CASSLGPNVLLRGYTF
v_gene: TRBV28; d_gene: .; j_gene: TRBJ1-4; abundance: many; CDR3nt: TGTGCCAGCAGTGTCCCCGGGGGGACGACTAATGAAAAACTGTTTTTT; CDR3aa: CASSVPGGTTNEKLFF
v_gene: TRBV2; d_gene: .; j_gene: TRBJ2-7; abundance: many; CDR3nt: TGTGCCAGCAAAATCCAAAGGGCGCAAGACGAGCAGTACTTC; CDR3aa: CASKIQRAQDEQYF
v_gene: TRBV27; d_gene: TRBD2; j_gene: TRBJ2-3; abundance: many; CDR3nt: TGTGCCAGCAGACCAGGACTAGCGGGAGGGCCGGTCACAGATACGCAGTATTTT; CDR3aa: CASRPGLAGGPVTDTQYF
v_gene: TRBV20-1; d_gene: .; j_gene: TRBJ2-5; abundance: few; CDR3nt: TGCAGTGCTAGAGGACACATTCAAGAGACCCAGTACTTC; CDR3aa: CSARGHIQETQYF
v_gene: TRBV20-1; d_gene: .; j_gene: TRBJ2-1; abundance: .; CDR3nt: TGCAGTGCTAGAGATCTATGGAATGAGCAGTTCTTC; CDR3aa: CSARDLWNEQFF
v_gene: TRBV12-3/TRBV12-4; d_gene: .; j_gene: TRBJ2-7; abundance: many; CDR3nt: TGTGCCAGCAGTTTTTCAGGGGGGAGTCAGTACTTC; CDR3aa: CASSFSGGSQYF